The present TCR beta chain was sequenced within a study of T cells in women clearing cervical HPV infection. Background on the study: Cases were women with histologically confirmed HPV16-related CIN3 or worse, including 2 invasive cancers.

Study observations and caveats: Richness differences could reflect unmeasured T-cell content per sample.

Genomic DNA, averaging about 1,200 ng per sample, yielded TCR beta CDR3 via immunoSEQ. Produced via immunoSEQ multiplex PCR; TCRdb's table is partial and in-frame only. The sample has fewer than 35,000 clones; the top ten hold more than 4%. V lost 3 bases and J lost 1, with 10 bases in between. CDR1 is MGHRA and CDR2 is YSYEKL in the germline V gene. The CDR3 has 15 residues. As regards this clone: Its antigen remains unidentified. From the germline J gene comes the end of the CDR3, since the read stops 3 residues before it.

The chain employs TRBV4-1 and TRBJ2-1, with a possible D match to TRBD2 (5 bases). The source material was blood buffy coat. The source of this sequence is a woman between 18 and 75 years old with a cervical HPV16 infection that either progressed to CIN3+ or cleared (not recorded which). Incomplete CDR3 DNA: TGCGCCAGCAGCCATCCTAGCCGTTCCTACAATGAG. As protein: CASSHPSRSYNE. The entire CDR3 protein is CASSHPSRSYNEQFF.